This T cell receptor beta chain was sequenced in a study of CD8 T cells in Susac syndrome. The CDR3 spans 13 residues. CDR1 and CDR2 from the germline V gene are SQVTM and ANQGSEA. The V end lost 3 bases, the J end lost 5 bases, and 10 bases lay between the germline ends. With random hexamers, roughly 0.5 to 1 ug RNA was reverse transcribed. The immunoSEQ assay covered 54 Vbeta and 13 Jbeta segments for CDR3. Via MiXCR, TCRdb re-called the immunoSEQ multiplex PCR reads, giving one row per CDR3 protein. The sample has more than 55,000 distinct CDR3 sequences, over 95% seen once. The authors sequenced TCR beta from blood CD8+ and CD4+ T cells. TEMRA cells were FACS-enriched, unlike CD8+ and CD4+ T cells, which were negatively isolated. With regard to this clonotype: The antigen remains undetermined.

Study results and caveats: The authors acknowledged that their TCR sequencing and HLA analysis involved a relatively small number of individuals.

The chain carries TRBV29-1 and TRBJ1-4, with D perhaps matching TRBD1 (6 bases). The sequencing sample was made of CD4+ T cells from PBMCs. This TCR was recovered from a human donor with multiple sclerosis. Written as DNA, the CDR3 is TGCAGCGTTGATGGGGGGGCCAATGAAAAACTGTTTTTT. Its protein product is CSVDGGANEKLFF.